This T cell receptor beta chain stems from a study of T cell repertoires in cytomegalovirus infection. Turning to the study itself: Selected CMV epitopes included recently identified HLA-C-restricted ones as well as well-studied HLA-B-restricted ones. Public TCR beta signatures were indicative of both CMV infection and a matching HLA type.

Study-wide results and caveats: Carriage of CMV together with the relevant HLA was identifiable through cumulative public TCR beta family frequency. The ex vivo response showed dominance by HLA-C-restricted CMV-specific TCR beta clonotypes.

TCRdb analysed the reads with MiXCR anew, one entry per CDR3 protein. The data hold around 70,000 distinct CDR3 sequences, with around 28% observed a single time. This clonotype was seen a handful of times. Its antigen is not identified. The sample here was CD8+ T cells from cultured PBMCs, taken from culture after CMV antigen stimulation. The TCR sequence derives from a human donor in good health (CMV status not recorded). Some clones in this sample may be carry-over from other donors' samples.

In nucleotides, the CDR3 is TGTGCCAGCAGTTTGGGCAGGGGCGGCACTGAAGCTTTCTTT. Protein product: CASSLGRGGTEAFF. This chain joins TRBV28 and TRBJ1-1, with a tentative D call TRBD1 (6 bases). V was trimmed by 3 bases and J by 4 bases, leaving 12 bases between them. This CDR3 contains 14 residues. Germline values: CDR1 MDHEN, CDR2 SYDVKM.